This is a list of T cell receptor beta chains from one sample in a study of shared clonotypes between healthy human individuals. Measured with immunoSEQ multiplex PCR; TCRdb has only the in-frame clones, and not every one. The sample carries some 2.3 million clones, just over 90% recorded once. Source material: naive CD4+ T cells from PBMCs. The receptors were sampled from a man between 18 and 29 years old in good health. Some clones in this sample may be carry-over from other donors' samples. Both conserved end residues are part of each CDR3. Fields, in order: CDR3 protein, CDR3 DNA, clone size, D gene, J gene, V gene. A D gene is named only where the DNA matches it firmly. Size values are once, few and many counts, or a class for expanded clones, and some rows have none.

CASSLNGASGVGETQYF	TGTGCCAGCAGCTTAAATGGCGCTAGCGGCGTGGGGGAGACCCAGTACTTC	-	TRBD2	TRBJ2-5	TRBV7-9
CASSLGQGGYGYTF	TGTGCCAGCAGCCTAGGACAGGGAGGCTATGGCTACACCTTC	-	TRBD1	TRBJ1-2	TRBV11-2
CASTGTRVGSELFF	TGTGCCAGCACCGGGACTAGAGTTGGATCGGAGCTGTTTTTT	-	TRBD2	TRBJ2-2	TRBV2
CASSPLSGGVGETQYF	TGTGCCAGCAGCCCCCTCTCGGGAGGAGTGGGAGAGACCCAGTACTTC	once	TRBD2	TRBJ2-5	TRBV7-2
CASRGRLAVASYEQYF	TGTGCCAGCAGGGGTAGACTAGCGGTTGCGTCCTACGAGCAGTACTTC	-	TRBD2	TRBJ2-7	TRBV27
CASSLGGSGISGEQYF	TGCGCCAGCAGCTTGGGGGGTAGCGGGATCTCAGGGGAGCAGTACTTC	-	TRBD2	TRBJ2-7	TRBV5-1
CASSARAWGSNQPQHF	TGTGCCAGCAGTGCCCGCGCCTGGGGGAGCAATCAGCCCCAGCATTTT	-	-	TRBJ1-5	TRBV6-1
CASSKAGLSYNEQFF	TGTGCCAGCTCTAAAGCGGGCCTCTCCTACAATGAGCAGTTCTTC	-	-	TRBJ2-1	TRBV28
CASSASGQGREAFF	TGTGCCAGCAGTGCCTCCGGACAGGGGAGGGAAGCTTTCTTT	-	TRBD1	TRBJ1-1	TRBV6-1
CASSSQRGPVYSEAFF	TGTGCCAGCAGCTCACAAAGGGGGCCGGTGTATTCTGAAGCTTTCTTT	-	TRBD1	TRBJ1-1	TRBV11-2
CASSAQRDPTDTQYF	TGTGCCAGCAGCGCTCAAAGGGACCCCACAGATACGCAGTATTTT	-	-	TRBJ2-3	TRBV9
CASSFWRETEAFF	TGTGCCAGCAGCTTCTGGAGGGAGACTGAAGCTTTCTTT	-	-	TRBJ1-1	TRBV11-1
CASNAGGAETQYF	TGCGCCAGCAACGCAGGGGGCGCAGAGACCCAGTACTTC	-	TRBD1	TRBJ2-5	TRBV5-1
CASGAGPGGNEQFF	TGCGCCAGCGGAGCGGGACCCGGGGGCAATGAGCAGTTCTTC	-	TRBD2	TRBJ2-1	TRBV4-3
CASSQVTGHTGELFF	TGCGCCAGCAGCCAAGTGACAGGACACACCGGGGAGCTGTTTTTT	-	-	TRBJ2-2	TRBV4-1
CASSEGSPLAGELFF	TGTGCCAGCAGTGAAGGTTCTCCACTCGCCGGGGAGCTGTTTTTT	-	-	TRBJ2-2	TRBV6-1
CASSLEIDTDTQYF	TGTGCCAGCAGCCTTGAGATAGACACAGATACGCAGTATTTT	-	-	TRBJ2-3	TRBV5-4
CASSLEGDRDDCEQYF	TGTGCCAGCAGCTTAGAGGGGGACAGGGACGATTGCGAGCAGTACTTC	-	TRBD1	TRBJ2-7	TRBV7-4
CASSPLSGANVLTF	TGTGCCAGCTCACCACTCTCCGGGGCCAACGTCCTGACTTTC	once	-	TRBJ2-6	TRBV18
CAISGSGAQYF	TGTGCCATCAGTGGGAGCGGGGCGCAGTATTTT	-	TRBD2	TRBJ2-3	TRBV10-3
CASRSSGTSYEQYF	TGTGCCAGCAGGTCATCCGGGACCTCCTACGAGCAGTACTTC	-	-	TRBJ2-7	TRBV11-2
CASSLARVQGGNQPQHF	TGTGCCAGCAGCTTAGCGCGGGTCCAGGGTGGCAATCAGCCCCAGCATTTT	-	-	TRBJ1-5	TRBV7-8
CASSFRTGVGQPQHF	TGTGCCAGCAGCTTTCGGACAGGGGTTGGTCAGCCCCAGCATTTT	-	TRBD1	TRBJ1-5	TRBV27
CASSDRSNYGYTF	TGTGCCAGCAGTGACAGGTCTAACTATGGCTACACCTTC	-	-	TRBJ1-2	TRBV2
CASKEVFSNQPQHF	TGTGCCAGTAAAGAAGTTTTTAGCAATCAGCCCCAGCATTTT	few	-	TRBJ1-5	TRBV19
CASSFGDTQYF	TGTGCCAGCAGTTTCGGAGATACGCAGTATTTT	-	-	TRBJ2-3	TRBV28
CASSPYTGRENYGYTF	TGTGCCAGCTCACCATACACCGGACGGGAAAACTATGGCTACACCTTC	once	-	TRBJ1-2	TRBV18
CSVSYLGEKLFF	TGCAGCGTGAGCTACCTAGGTGAAAAACTGTTTTTT	-	-	TRBJ1-4	TRBV29-1
CASSFRQTSYEQYF	TGTGCCAGCAGTTTTCGACAGACCTCCTACGAGCAGTACTTC	-	-	TRBJ2-7	TRBV6-5
CSVEFPSGTDTQYF	TGCAGCGTCGAGTTCCCTAGCGGCACAGATACGCAGTATTTT	-	-	TRBJ2-3	TRBV29-1
CASSQVSGRGDNEQFF	TGTGCCAGCAGCCAAGTTAGCGGGAGGGGTGACAATGAGCAGTTCTTC	-	TRBD2	TRBJ2-1	TRBV4-2
CASTLGTSGSGVYNEQFF	TGTGCCAGCACCCTGGGGACTAGCGGGAGTGGAGTTTACAATGAGCAGTTCTTC	-	TRBD2	TRBJ2-1	TRBV5-6
CASSSDSSGNTIYF	TGTGCCAGCAGTTCGGACAGCTCTGGAAACACCATATATTTT	-	-	TRBJ1-3	TRBV27
CASSQRGPGGPAYEQYF	TGCGCCAGCAGCCAAAGGGGGCCGGGTGGGCCTGCCTACGAGCAGTACTTC	-	TRBD1	TRBJ2-7	TRBV4-1
CASSQDSGLTAPSYEQYF	TGCGCCAGCAGCCAAGACTCAGGACTAACAGCCCCCAGCTACGAGCAGTACTTC	-	-	TRBJ2-7	TRBV4-3
CASSPDLGTEAFF	TGTGCCAGCTCACCCGACTTGGGGACTGAAGCTTTCTTT	few	-	TRBJ1-1	TRBV18
CASSESGKGAYEQYF	TGTGCCAGCAGTGAATCAGGGAAGGGGGCCTACGAGCAGTACTTC	-	-	TRBJ2-7	TRBV25-1
CASSSRQGAGESDIQYF	TGCGCCAGCAGCTCCCGACAGGGGGCGGGGGAGTCGGACATTCAGTACTTC	once	TRBD1	TRBJ2-4	TRBV7-9
CASSPLVDRRSGNTIYF	TGTGCCAGCTCACCTTTAGTAGACAGGCGCTCTGGAAACACCATATATTTT	-	-	TRBJ1-3	TRBV18
CASSFRAAGYTF	TGTGCCAGCAGCTTCCGGGCAGCCGGCTACACCTTC	-	-	TRBJ1-2	TRBV11-2
CATSTPSQGEQFF	TGTGCCACCAGCACGCCGTCCCAGGGTGAGCAGTTCTTC	once	-	TRBJ2-1	TRBV15
CASSARTGYEQYF	TGTGCCAGCAGTGCCCGGACAGGGTACGAGCAGTACTTC	-	TRBD1	TRBJ2-7	TRBV6-4
CASSLGGRTLPGF	TGTGCCAGCAGCTTAGGCGGGCGGACCCTCCCGGGTTTT	-	-	TRBJ2-3	TRBV11-2
CASSRTEDSSYNEQFF	TGTGCCAGCAGCAGGACTGAGGACTCTTCCTACAATGAGCAGTTCTTC	-	-	TRBJ2-1	TRBV9
CASSQAESSYEQYF	TGTGCCAGCAGTCAAGCGGAGAGCTCCTACGAGCAGTACTTC	-	-	TRBJ2-7	TRBV28
CSVELTRNTEAFF	TGCAGCGTTGAGCTAACGCGGAACACTGAAGCTTTCTTT	-	-	TRBJ1-1	TRBV29-1
CASSWGPNEQFF	TGTGCCAGCAGCTGGGGGCCCAATGAGCAGTTCTTC	-	-	TRBJ2-1	TRBV13
CASSAPGDWYEQYF	TGTGCCAGCAGCGCCCCGGGGGATTGGTACGAGCAGTACTTC	-	-	TRBJ2-7	TRBV9
CASSQDHYYNEQFF	TGTGCCAGCAGCCAGGATCATTACTACAATGAGCAGTTCTTC	-	-	TRBJ2-1	TRBV27
CASSTTREGMGEQYF	TGTGCCAGCTCCACCACGCGGGAGGGGATGGGGGAGCAGTACTTC	once	TRBD2	TRBJ2-7	TRBV9